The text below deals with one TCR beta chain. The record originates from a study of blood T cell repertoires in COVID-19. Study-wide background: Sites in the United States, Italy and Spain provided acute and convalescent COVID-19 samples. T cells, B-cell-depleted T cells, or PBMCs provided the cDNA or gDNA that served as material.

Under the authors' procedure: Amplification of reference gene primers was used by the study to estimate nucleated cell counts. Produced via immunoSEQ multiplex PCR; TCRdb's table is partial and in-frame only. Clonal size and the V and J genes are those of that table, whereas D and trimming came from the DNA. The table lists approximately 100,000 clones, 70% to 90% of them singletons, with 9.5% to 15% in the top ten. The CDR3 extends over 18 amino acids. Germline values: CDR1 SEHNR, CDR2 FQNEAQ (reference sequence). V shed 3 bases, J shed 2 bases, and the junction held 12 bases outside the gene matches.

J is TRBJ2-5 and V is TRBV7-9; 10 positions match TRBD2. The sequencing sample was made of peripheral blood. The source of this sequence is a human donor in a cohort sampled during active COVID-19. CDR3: CASSLRVAGGKGQETQYF. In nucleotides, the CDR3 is TGTGCCAGCAGCTTGAGGGTAGCGGGAGGAAAGGGACAAGAGACCCAGTACTTC.